This is a list of T cell receptor beta chains from one sample in a study of OX40 agonist ivuxolimab in advanced cancers. Clones were sequenced by immunoSEQ multiplex PCR, and TCRdb holds only the in-frame ones, with some missing. The repertoire holds 40,000 or so clones, with 89% as singletons. The material was CD4+ or CD8+ T cells sorted from blood, obtained in a trial of the OX40 agonist ivuxolimab. The receptor set was obtained from an adult with an advanced solid tumor such as melanoma, head and neck, liver or kidney cancer. Each CDR3 is given with its conserved first and last residue. The D gene is left open where the match is weak. For some rows the clone size is stated as once, few or many, or as a class when expanded; others skip it.

CASSSGQGGNTGELFF	TGTGCCAGCAGCTCAGGACAGGGTGGGAACACCGGGGAGCTGTTTTTT	TRBD1	once	TRBV7-3	TRBJ2-2
CASSLMGLPNTIYF	TGTGCCAGCAGCTTAATGGGACTCCCAAACACCATATATTTT	.	.	TRBV7-2	TRBJ1-3
CASSQEDRATEAFF	TGTGCCAGCAGCCAAGAGGACAGGGCTACTGAAGCTTTCTTT	TRBD1	.	TRBV4-2	TRBJ1-1
CASSVLAGAYNEQFF	TGCGCCAGCAGTGTTCTAGCGGGGGCCTACAATGAGCAGTTCTTC	TRBD2	.	TRBV5-1	TRBJ2-1
CASSAGGFEQFF	TGTGCCAGCAGCGCGGGGGGGTTTGAGCAGTTCTTC	TRBD2	.	TRBV2	TRBJ2-1
CATSRGLAGSYEQYF	TGTGCCACCAGCAGAGGCCTAGCTGGCTCCTACGAGCAGTACTTC	.	.	TRBV15	TRBJ2-7
CASSWGQGSNQPQHF	TGTGCCAGCTCCTGGGGGCAGGGGAGCAATCAGCCCCAGCATTTT	.	.	TRBV25-1	TRBJ1-5
CASSLGGGGPYSNQPQHF	TGTGCCAGCAGCTTAGGTGGAGGGGGCCCCTATAGCAATCAGCCCCAGCATTTT	TRBD1	.	TRBV7-2	TRBJ1-5
CASSGQGPGTEAFF	TGTGCCAGCAGCGGACAGGGGCCGGGCACTGAAGCTTTCTTT	TRBD1	.	TRBV7-2	TRBJ1-1
CASSIRTGGYQPQHF	TGTGCCAGCAGCATTCGGACAGGGGGCTATCAGCCCCAGCATTTT	TRBD1	.	TRBV7-2	TRBJ1-5
CASSHRRDSEETQYF	TGTGCCAGCAGCCACCGTCGGGACAGCGAAGAGACCCAGTACTTC	TRBD1	.	TRBV13	TRBJ2-5
CSVLGAGAGELFF	TGCAGCGTTCTAGGTGCGGGGGCCGGGGAGCTGTTTTTT	TRBD2	.	TRBV29-1	TRBJ2-2
CASSLQGRASNYGYTF	TGTGCCAGCAGCTTACAGGGGCGGGCTTCTAACTATGGCTACACCTTC	.	.	TRBV7-2	TRBJ1-2
CASSELQGAGYTF	TGTGCCAGCAGTGAGTTACAGGGGGCTGGCTACACCTTC	TRBD1	.	TRBV6-1	TRBJ1-2
CASSKQLVSILGNEQFF	TGTGCCAGCAGCAAACAACTAGTCTCTATTCTAGGGAATGAGCAGTTCTTC	.	.	TRBV7-6	TRBJ2-1
CASSFSDSWGTEAFF	TGTGCCAGCAGCTTTTCGGACTCGTGGGGGACTGAAGCTTTCTTT	.	.	TRBV7-6	TRBJ1-1
CSASRDGGYTF	TGCAGTGCTAGCCGGGACGGTGGCTACACCTTC	.	.	TRBV20-1	TRBJ1-2
CAIMPDHNEQFF	TGTGCCATCATGCCGGATCACAATGAGCAGTTCTTC	.	.	TRBV10-3	TRBJ2-1
CASKTGFSYNEQFF	TGTGCCAGCAAAACTGGGTTTTCCTACAATGAGCAGTTCTTC	.	.	TRBV7-2	TRBJ2-1
CASSPRTENSPLHF	TGTGCCAGCAGCCCAAGGACAGAGAATTCACCCCTCCACTTT	.	.	TRBV9	TRBJ1-6
CASSLGRAGRDSPLHF	TGTGCCAGCAGCCTGGGTCGGGCAGGGAGGGATTCACCCCTCCACTTT	.	.	TRBV11-2	TRBJ1-6
CASSVGKRGSPTDQPQHF	TGTGCCAGCAGCGTAGGGAAAAGGGGCTCCCCGACGGATCAGCCCCAGCATTTT	.	.	TRBV9	TRBJ1-5
CASSVRPGAHTDTQYF	TGTGCCAGCAGCGTTCGGCCGGGGGCACACACAGATACGCAGTATTTT	.	.	TRBV9	TRBJ2-3
CASSLKANYGYTF	TGTGCCAGCAGCCTAAAGGCTAACTATGGCTACACCTTC	.	once	TRBV7-2	TRBJ1-2
CASSDVAGGVQPQYF	TGTGCCAGCAGTGACGTAGCGGGGGGAGTCCAACCGCAGTATTTT	TRBD2	.	TRBV6-4	TRBJ2-3
CASSVSLNTEAFF	TGTGCCAGCAGTGTAAGCTTGAACACTGAAGCTTTCTTT	.	.	TRBV2	TRBJ1-1
CASTPVRGAGETQYF	TGTGCCAGCACCCCCGTCAGGGGGGCCGGGGAGACCCAGTACTTC	.	.	TRBV2	TRBJ2-5
CASSLIGGYNSPLHF	TGTGCCAGCAGCTTGATCGGGGGCTATAATTCACCCCTCCACTTT	.	once	TRBV5-6	TRBJ1-6
CASSPDISPLHF	TGTGCCAGCAGTCCGGACATTTCACCCCTCCACTTT	.	few	TRBV6-6	TRBJ1-6
CASRSPQGLSNQPQHF	TGTGCCAGCAGAAGTCCACAGGGGCTGAGCAATCAGCCCCAGCATTTT	TRBD1	few	TRBV7-9	TRBJ1-5
CASSSGTGGREQYF	TGTGCCAGCAGTTCCGGGACAGGGGGCAGAGAGCAGTACTTC	TRBD1	.	TRBV6-6	TRBJ2-7
CATEGTNTEAFF	TGTGCCACCGAAGGGACGAACACTGAAGCTTTCTTT	.	.	TRBV15	TRBJ1-1